The 23 T cell receptor beta chains given below trace back to one sample, sequenced in a study of blood T cell repertoires in COVID-19. Profiling relied on immunoSEQ multiplex PCR, and the TCRdb table lists in-frame clones only, not all of them. Among 140,000 to 150,000 clones listed, approximately 85% were seen once. The sequenced material came from peripheral blood. These TCRs come from a woman aged 60 to 75 with COVID-19, enrolled during active disease.

The V call is TRBV6-5, the J call TRBJ1-5, with D maybe TRBD1 (5 bases). The germline V gene has CDR1 MNHEY and CDR2 SVGAGI. This CDR3 is 15 amino acids long. V was shortened by 0 bases and J by 6 bases, with 12 bases between the two germline ends. In nucleotides, the CDR3 is TGTGCCAGCAGTTACTCGGGGGGGGGAGGTCAGCCCCAGCATTTT. Protein: CASSYSGGGGQPQHF.

The chain has TRBV19 and TRBJ2-2; no firm D call. This CDR3 contains 15 residues. CDR1 and CDR2 from the germline V gene are LNHDA and SQIVND (reference sequence). The V gene lost 1 base and the J gene lost 2 bases, with 8 bases spanning the gap. CDR3 in amino acids: CASSIVQINTGELFF. CDR3 in DNA: TGTGCCAGTAGTATAGTACAGATAAACACCGGGGAGCTGTTTTTT.

The chain couples TRBV5-8 to TRBJ1-2; D is uncertain. The CDR3 has 14 residues. V dropped 1 base and J dropped 6 bases, with 13 bases sitting between them. The germline CDR1 and CDR2 sequences are SGHTS and YDEGEE. The CDR3 DNA is TGTGCCAGCAGCTTGAATGAGGGCTGGGATGGCTACACCTTC. As protein: CASSLNEGWDGYTF.

The chain carries TRBV10-2 and TRBJ2-7, with TRBD2 identical over 8 bases. The CDR3 spans 15 residues. The V gene end was trimmed by 8 bases and the J gene end by 3 bases; junction bases not matched to a gene: 12. Germline-derived CDR1 and CDR2 are WSHSY and SAAADI. The CDR3 region has the DNA TGCGCCAGCCGAACAAGCGGGGGTTCCAACTACGAGCAGTACTTC. It encodes CASRTSGGSNYEQYF.

The chain joins TRBV1 to TRBJ1-5; the table's D gene call, TRBD1, was not cross checked with the DNA. TRBV1 is a pseudogene locus. The CDR3 runs 19 residues. In DNA, the CDR3 is TGCACCAGCAGCCAAGAAGGTCGTGGGGGACAGGGCTATCATCAGCCCCAGCATTTT. Translation gives CTSSQEGRGGQGYHQPQHF.

The chain carries TRBV11-3 and TRBJ2-2, with D perhaps matching TRBD1 (6 bases). Trimming stripped 4 bases from V and 6 bases from J, with 9 bases between. The germline gives CDR1 SGHNT, CDR2 YENEEA. The CDR3 spans 13 residues. The CDR3 nucleotides are TGTGCCAGCAGCTACAGGGATCCCGGGGAGCTGTTTTTT. Its translation: CASSYRDPGELFF.

This chain connects TRBV19 to TRBJ2-6, with 9 nucleotides matching TRBD2. V lost 1 base to trimming and J lost 0 bases; unmatched junction nucleotides: 4. From germline, CDR1 is LNHDA and CDR2 SQIVND (reference sequence). The length of the CDR3 is 18 residues. The CDR3 loop is CASSIGLAGSSGANVLTF. The CDR3 DNA reads as TGTGCCAGTAGTATAGGGCTAGCGGGGAGCTCTGGGGCCAACGTCCTGACTTTC. Looking up the rest from reference TRBV19 and TRBJ2-6 gives the full variable domain: DGGITQSPKYLFRKEGQNVTLSCEQNLNHDAMYWYRQDPGQGLRLIYYSQIVNDFQKGDIAEGYSVSREKKESFPLTVTSAQKNPTAFYLCASSIGLAGSSGANVLTFGAGSRLTVL.

The CDR3 protein is CASSVEPRGHTEAFF. DNA for the CDR3: TGTGCCAGCAGCGTAGAGCCGAGGGGGCACACTGAAGCTTTCTTT. This chain links TRBV9 with TRBJ1-1; 7 bases match TRBD1. The CDR3 totals 15 residues. Germline assignment: CDR1 SGDLS and CDR2 YYNGEE. The V segment lost 0 bases and the J segment 3 bases; nucleotides outside the gene matches: 5. Filled out from reference TRBV9 and TRBJ1-1, the complete variable domain reads DSGVTQTPKHLITATGQRVTLRCSPRSGDLSVYWYQQSLDQGLQFLIQYYNGEERAKGNILERFSAQQFPDLHSELNLSSLELGDSALYFCASSVEPRGHTEAFFGQGTRLTVV.

This chain links TRBV5-4 with TRBJ2-3; D remains unclear. The CDR3 has 15 residues. Germline lookup yields CDR1 SGHNT and CDR2 YYREEE (reference sequence). Deletions cut 4 bases from V and 4 bases from J, with 16 bases between. The CDR3 DNA reads TGTGCCAGCAGCCGACTGACCCGCCTTGCAGATACGCAGTATTTT. Encoded protein: CASSRLTRLADTQYF.

The V and J genes are TRBV5-1 and TRBJ1-3; TRBD1 might be the D (6 bases). Germline loops: CDR1 SGHRS, CDR2 YFSETQ. CDR3 length equals 16 residues. V was pared by 1 base and J by 0 bases, with 11 bases between. CDR3 sequence (DNA): TGCGCCAGCAGCTTGACTGGACAGCGCTCTGGAAACACCATATATTTT. Amino acids: CASSLTGQRSGNTIYF.

This sequence joins TRBV15 and TRBJ1-1, with D possibly being TRBD1 (6 bases). Germline values: CDR1 LNHNV, CDR2 YYDKDF (reference sequence). V dropped 5 bases and J dropped 4 bases, with 14 bases sitting between them. CDR3 length equals 14 residues. The CDR3 DNA sequence: TGTGCCACCAGCCTTACTACAGGGAGCACTGAAGCTTTCTTT. It translates to CATSLTTGSTEAFF.

The chain is built from TRBV16 and TRBJ1-1; D might be TRBD1 (5 bases). The germline CDR1 and CDR2 sequences are KGHSY and FQNENV. This CDR3 contains 17 residues. The V end was cut by 1 base, the J end by 0 bases, with 15 bases between. CDR3 sequence: CASSQFSGTVMNTEAFF. CDR3 DNA: TGTGCCAGCAGCCAATTCAGCGGGACGGTTATGAACACTGAAGCTTTCTTT. The entire variable domain, with the rest obtained from reference TRBV16 and TRBJ1-1, is as follows: GEEVAQTPKHLVRGEGQKAKLYCAPIKGHSYVFWYQQVLKNEFKFLISFQNENVFDETGMPKERFSAKCLPNSPCSLEIQATKLEDSAVYFCASSQFSGTVMNTEAFFGQGTRLTVV.

The rearrangement links TRBV3-1 (or the pseudogene TRBV3-2) to TRBJ1-2; 7 bases map to TRBD1. The CDR3 totals 15 residues. Germline loops: CDR1 LGHDT, CDR2 YNNKEL (reference sequence). Germline trimming cut 4 bases from V and 4 bases from J; bases unmatched to any gene: 9. The CDR3 spells CASSRKGQWGYGYTF. CDR3 coding DNA: TGTGCCAGCAGCCGGAAGGGACAGTGGGGCTATGGCTACACCTTC.

The chain couples TRBV11-2 to TRBJ2-7; TRBD1 aligns across 8 bases. After removal of 0 bases from V and 3 bases from J, the junction contained 4 bases not matched to a gene. Per germline, CDR1 SGHAT and CDR2 FQNNGV. The CDR3 contains 15 residues. This chain's CDR3 is CASSLDLTGVYEQYF. CDR3 nucleotide sequence: TGTGCCAGCAGCTTAGATCTGACAGGGGTCTACGAGCAGTACTTC.

This clone was counted between two and nine times. The chain carries TRBV7-9 and TRBJ1-2; TRBD1 matches 7 bases. The CDR3 is 17 amino acids. Germline CDR1 SEHNR, CDR2 FQNEAQ (reference sequence). Trimming cost V 4 bases and J 3 bases; bases outside gene matches: 14. CDR3 loop: CASSSFQGESIYYGYTF. CDR3 bases: TGTGCCAGCAGCTCATTCCAGGGGGAATCAATATACTATGGCTACACCTTC.

The chain links TRBV24-1 to TRBJ2-7, with a tentative D call TRBD2 (6 bases). Germline loops: CDR1 KGHDR, CDR2 SFDVKD. Trimming took off 4 bases at V and 3 bases at J, with 24 bases between the two ends. This CDR3 contains 18 residues. The CDR3 here is CATSESRDLKFPGYEQYF. The CDR3 DNA follows: TGTGCCACCAGTGAGAGCCGGGACTTAAAATTTCCAGGCTACGAGCAGTACTTC.

The chain employs TRBV5-6 and TRBJ2-5; 7 positions agree with TRBD1. This CDR3 contains 15 residues. Looked up from germline, CDR1 is SGHDT and CDR2 is YYEEEE. Trimming cost V 4 bases and J 0 bases; bases outside gene matches: 6. This CDR3 reads CASSKTGQYQETQYF. CDR3 bases: TGTGCCAGCAGCAAGACAGGGCAATACCAAGAGACCCAGTACTTC.

This chain joins TRBV5-1 and TRBJ2-4, with TRBD1 identical over 8 bases. J gave up 9 bases and V 4 bases, and 12 bases lay outside the gene matches. This CDR3 has 15 residues. Germline-derived CDR1 and CDR2 are SGHRS and YFSETQ. The CDR3 DNA reads TGCGCCAGCAGCCCCAAGACAGGGGAGTCTACCATTCAGTACTTC. It yields the protein CASSPKTGESTIQYF.

The CDR3, as DNA: TGTGCCAGCACCACAGACAGGGGAAGCACCGGGGAGCTGTTTTTT. Protein product: CASTTDRGSTGELFF. The V and J genes are TRBV21-1 and TRBJ2-2; the table's D gene call, TRBD1, was not cross checked with the DNA. TRBV21-1 is noted as a pseudogene. CDR3 size: 15 residues.

As DNA, the CDR3 is TGTGCCAGCACCCGGGGGGGTACGCAGTATTTT. Translating it yields CASTRGGTQYF. This chain joins TRBV12-3 or TRBV12-4 and TRBJ2-3; 8 positions agree with TRBD2. Trimming cost V 7 bases and J 8 bases; bases outside gene matches: 2. The CDR3 consists of 11 residues.

The J gene is TRBJ1-2, the V gene TRBV19; a weak D match, TRBD1 (5 bases). V lost 3 bases and J lost 0, with 14 bases in between. The CDR3 has 16 amino acids. Germline V lookup: CDR1 LNHDA, CDR2 SQIVND (reference sequence). CDR3 sequence: CASSMSGGNANYGYTF. The CDR3 bases are TGTGCCAGTAGTATGTCGGGGGGGAATGCTAACTATGGCTACACCTTC.

The rearrangement joins TRBV27 to TRBJ2-3; D not resolved. V shed 5 bases and J shed 0 bases, with 12 bases lying between them. From germline, CDR1 is MNHEY and CDR2 SMNVEV (reference sequence). The CDR3 is 15 amino acids. The CDR3 protein is CASSVSPSSTDTQYF. CDR3 nucleotide sequence: TGTGCCAGCAGTGTTAGCCCCTCCAGCACAGATACGCAGTATTTT.

This sequence joins TRBV30 and TRBJ1-2; a possible D gene is TRBD1 (5 bases). The CDR3 spans 14 residues. CDR1 and CDR2 from the germline V gene are GTSNPN and SVGIG (reference sequence). The ends were cut back, 5 bases at V and 5 bases at J, with 18 bases in the middle. CDR3 in amino acids: CAWAPLGGGYGYTF. The DNA for the CDR3 is TGTGCCTGGGCCCCGCTCGGGGGGGGATATGGCTACACCTTC. Looking up the rest from reference TRBV30 and TRBJ1-2 gives the full variable domain: SQTIHQWPATLVQPVGSPLSLECTVEGTSNPNLYWYRQAAGRGLQLLFYSVGIGQISSEVPQNLSASRPQDRQFILSSKKLLLSDSGFYLCAWAPLGGGYGYTFGSGTRLTVV.